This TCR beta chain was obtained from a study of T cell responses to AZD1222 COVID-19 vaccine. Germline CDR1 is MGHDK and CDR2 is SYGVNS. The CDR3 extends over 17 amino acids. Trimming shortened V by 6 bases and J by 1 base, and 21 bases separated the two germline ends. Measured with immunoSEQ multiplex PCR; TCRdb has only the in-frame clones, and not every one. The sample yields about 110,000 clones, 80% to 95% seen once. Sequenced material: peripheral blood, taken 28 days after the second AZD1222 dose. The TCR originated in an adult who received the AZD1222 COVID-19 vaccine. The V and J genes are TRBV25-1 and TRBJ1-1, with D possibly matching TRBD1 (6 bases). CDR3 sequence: CASSPGHHMGGNTEAFF. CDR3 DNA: TGTGCCAGCAGCCCGGGACACCACATGGGAGGGAACACTGAAGCTTTCTTT.